Here is one T cell receptor (beta chain) with its context. Its antigen is still unknown. Generated by immunoSEQ multiplex PCR, the TCRdb table keeps only in-frame clones and is missing some. This sample yields about 62,000 clones, of which roughly 85% are seen a single time; approximately 3.6% belongs to the top ten. This record comes from a study of OX40 agonist ivuxolimab in advanced cancers. Turning to the study itself: The dose-escalation cohort was around 83% male, with a mean age of around 60 years, ranging about 23 to 90. Study results and caveats: Certain nonresponding patients likewise had low normalized T-cell clonal expansion. At 0.1 to 3.0 mg/kg, clonal expansion of CD4+ and CD8+ blood T cells had occurred by week 6.

Germline V CDR1 and CDR2: MGHRA, YSYEKL. CDR3 length: 12 residues. With 0 bases removed from V and 3 bases from J, the gap between germline ends came to 2 bases. This sequence was found in an adult with an advanced solid tumor such as melanoma, head and neck, liver or kidney cancer. Material: CD4+ or CD8+ T cells sorted from blood, obtained in a trial of the OX40 agonist ivuxolimab. This chain uses TRBV4-1 with TRBJ2-5; no firm D call. In nucleotides, the CDR3 is TGCGCCAGCAGCCAAGAGGAAGAGACCCAGTACTTC. It codes for CASSQEEETQYF.